Listed below are T cell receptor beta chains from one sample, sequenced in a study of T cells in Graves' hyperthyroidism and ophthalmopathy. MiXCR was run by TCRdb on the multiplex PCR reads, yielding one entry per CDR3 protein. The data show around 490,000 distinct CDR3 sequences, 20% seen once. Sequencing used blood. These receptors were collected from a man aged 35 to 55 with Graves' ophthalmopathy. Each CDR3 is given with its conserved first and last residue. The order of the fields is clone size, D gene, J gene, V gene, CDR3 protein, CDR3 DNA. D genes are given only for firm matches. Clone size is given for some rows only: seen once, a few or many times, or a class if the clone is expanded.

abundance: -
d_gene: -
j_gene: TRBJ2-7
v_gene: TRBV7-2
CDR3aa: CASSSTGIKSYEQYF
CDR3nt: TGTGCCAGCAGCTCCACCGGGATTAAAAGCTACGAGCAGTACTTC

abundance: many
d_gene: -
j_gene: TRBJ2-5
v_gene: TRBV15
CDR3aa: CATSTRDSQETQYF
CDR3nt: TGTGCCACCAGCACTCGGGACTCCCAAGAGACCCAGTACTTC

abundance: -
d_gene: TRBD1
j_gene: TRBJ1-2
v_gene: TRBV13
CDR3aa: CASSVQGARTYGYTF
CDR3nt: TGTGCCAGCAGCGTACAGGGGGCCCGTACCTATGGCTACACCTTC

abundance: many
d_gene: TRBD2
j_gene: TRBJ2-1
v_gene: TRBV5-1
CDR3aa: CASSSTSGQHNEQFF
CDR3nt: TGCGCCAGCAGCTCGACTAGCGGGCAACACAATGAGCAGTTCTTC

abundance: -
d_gene: -
j_gene: TRBJ2-5
v_gene: TRBV5-1
CDR3aa: CASMGQGQTQYF
CDR3nt: TGCGCCAGCATGGGCCAGGGTCAGACCCAGTACTTC

abundance: few
d_gene: -
j_gene: TRBJ1-1
v_gene: TRBV6-2/TRBV6-3
CDR3aa: CASRNAGIVNTEAFF
CDR3nt: TGTGCCAGCAGAAACGCCGGGATAGTGAACACTGAAGCTTTCTTT

abundance: -
d_gene: -
j_gene: TRBJ1-6
v_gene: TRBV4-3
CDR3aa: CASSSAGVRNSPLHF
CDR3nt: TGCGCCAGCAGCTCCGCGGGGGTGAGGAATTCACCCCTCCACTTT

abundance: -
d_gene: -
j_gene: TRBJ1-5
v_gene: TRBV19
CDR3aa: CASSISWQRGTQPQHF
CDR3nt: TGTGCCAGTAGTATTAGTTGGCAGAGGGGAACCCAGCCCCAGCATTTT

abundance: many
d_gene: TRBD1
j_gene: TRBJ1-6
v_gene: TRBV27
CDR3aa: CASTAGTGNSPLHF
CDR3nt: TGTGCCAGCACTGCCGGGACAGGGAATTCACCCCTCCACTTT

abundance: -
d_gene: -
j_gene: TRBJ1-1
v_gene: TRBV14
CDR3aa: CASSQGSSYTEAFF
CDR3nt: TGTGCCAGCAGCCAAGGCTCAAGCTATACTGAAGCTTTCTTT

abundance: -
d_gene: -
j_gene: TRBJ2-5
v_gene: TRBV5-6
CDR3aa: CASSLVGPEAQHF
CDR3nt: TGTGCCAGCAGCTTGGTGGGTCCAGAGGCCCAGCACTTC

abundance: many
d_gene: -
j_gene: TRBJ1-1
v_gene: TRBV6-5
CDR3aa: CASSYSGGYTEAFF
CDR3nt: TGTGCCAGCAGTTACTCAGGGGGATACACTGAAGCTTTCTTT

abundance: -
d_gene: -
j_gene: TRBJ2-1
v_gene: TRBV7-9
CDR3aa: CASSGPGGQNEQFF
CDR3nt: TGTGCCAGCAGCGGGCCAGGAGGGCAGAATGAGCAGTTCTTC